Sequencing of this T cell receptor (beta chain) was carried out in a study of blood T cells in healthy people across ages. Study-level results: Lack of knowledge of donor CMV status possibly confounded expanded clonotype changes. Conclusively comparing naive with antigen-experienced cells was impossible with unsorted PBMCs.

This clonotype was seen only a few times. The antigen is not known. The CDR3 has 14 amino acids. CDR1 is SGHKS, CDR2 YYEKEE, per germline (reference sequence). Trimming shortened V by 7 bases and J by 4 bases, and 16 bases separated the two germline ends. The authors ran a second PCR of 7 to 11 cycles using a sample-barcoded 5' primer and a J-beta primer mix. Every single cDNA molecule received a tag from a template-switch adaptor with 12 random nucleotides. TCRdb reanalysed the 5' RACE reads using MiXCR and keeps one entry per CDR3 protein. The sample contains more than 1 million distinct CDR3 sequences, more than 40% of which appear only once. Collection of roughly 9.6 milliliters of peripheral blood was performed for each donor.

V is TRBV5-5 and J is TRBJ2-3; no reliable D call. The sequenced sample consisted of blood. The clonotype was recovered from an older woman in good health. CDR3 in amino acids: CASRNRNAADTQYF. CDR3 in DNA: TGTGCCAGCCGAAATCGAAACGCGGCAGATACGCAGTATTTT. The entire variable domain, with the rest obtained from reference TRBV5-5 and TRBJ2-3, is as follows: DAGVTQSPTHLIKTRGQQVTLRCSPISGHKSVSWYQQVLGQGPQFIFQYYEKEERGRGNFPDRFSARQFPNYSSELNVNALLLGDSALYLCASRNRNAADTQYFGPGTRLTVL.